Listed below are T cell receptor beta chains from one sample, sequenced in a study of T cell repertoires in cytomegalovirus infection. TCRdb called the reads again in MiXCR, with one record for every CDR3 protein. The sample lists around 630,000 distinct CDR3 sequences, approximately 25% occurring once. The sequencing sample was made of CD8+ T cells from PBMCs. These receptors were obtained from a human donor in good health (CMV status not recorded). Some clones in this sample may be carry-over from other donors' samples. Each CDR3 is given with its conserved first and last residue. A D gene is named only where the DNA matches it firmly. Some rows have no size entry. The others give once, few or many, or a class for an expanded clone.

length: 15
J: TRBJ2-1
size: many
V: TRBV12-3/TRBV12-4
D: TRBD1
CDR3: CASRSAGGPYNEQFF
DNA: TGTGCCAGCAGATCCGCAGGGGGACCATACAATGAGCAGTTCTTC

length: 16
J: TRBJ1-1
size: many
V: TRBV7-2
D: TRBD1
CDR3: CASRRTGLNPNTEAFF
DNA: TGTGCCAGCAGACGGACAGGGCTTAACCCGAACACTGAAGCTTTCTTT

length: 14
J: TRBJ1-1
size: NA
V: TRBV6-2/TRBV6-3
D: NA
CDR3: CASRTVKGDTEAFF
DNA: TGTGCCAGCAGGACCGTTAAGGGGGACACTGAAGCTTTCTTT

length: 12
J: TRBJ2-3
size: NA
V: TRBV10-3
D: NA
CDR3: CAIRVTTDTQYF
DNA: TGTGCCATCAGGGTGACCACAGATACGCAGTATTTT

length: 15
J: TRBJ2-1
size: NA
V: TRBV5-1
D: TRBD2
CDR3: CASSLVTSGGPEQFF
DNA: TGCGCCAGCAGCTTGGTTACTAGCGGGGGACCGGAGCAGTTCTTC

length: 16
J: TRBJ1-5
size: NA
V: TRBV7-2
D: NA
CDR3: CASSLEGSPSNLPQHF
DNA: TGTGCCAGCAGCTTAGAGGGGTCTCCTAGCAATCTGCCCCAGCATTTT

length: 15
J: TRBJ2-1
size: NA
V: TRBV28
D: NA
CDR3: CASSFQRIVHNEQFF
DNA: TGTGCCAGCAGTTTCCAGCGGATTGTCCACAATGAGCAGTTCTTC

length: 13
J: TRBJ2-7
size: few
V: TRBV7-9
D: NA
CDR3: CASSLRSGDEQYF
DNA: TGTGCCAGCAGCCTCCGTTCCGGAGACGAGCAGTACTTC

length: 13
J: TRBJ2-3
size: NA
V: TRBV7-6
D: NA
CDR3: CASSRSGTDTQYF
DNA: TGTGCCAGCAGCCGCTCGGGCACAGATACGCAGTATTTT

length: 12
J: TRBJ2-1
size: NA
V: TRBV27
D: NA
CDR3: CTLGRPREEQFF
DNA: TGTACCTTGGGGAGGCCCCGGGAGGAGCAGTTCTTC

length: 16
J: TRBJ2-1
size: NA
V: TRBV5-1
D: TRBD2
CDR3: CASSSPGEGDLHEQFF
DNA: TGCGCCAGCAGCTCCCCTGGGGAGGGAGATCTTCATGAGCAGTTCTTC

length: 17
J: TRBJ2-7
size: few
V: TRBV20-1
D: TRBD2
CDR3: CSAEDWASSGSSYEQYF
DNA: TGCAGTGCGGAAGACTGGGCCTCTAGCGGGAGCTCCTACGAGCAGTACTTC

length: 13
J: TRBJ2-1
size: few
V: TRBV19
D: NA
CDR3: CASSLTVSGEQFF
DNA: TGTGCCAGTAGCCTGACAGTCTCCGGTGAGCAGTTCTTC

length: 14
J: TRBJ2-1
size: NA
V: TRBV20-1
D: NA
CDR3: CSARRPRDYNEQFF
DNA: TGCAGTGCTCGCAGACCTCGGGATTACAATGAGCAGTTCTTC

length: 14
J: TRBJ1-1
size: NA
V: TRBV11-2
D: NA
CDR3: CVSRPRGSITEAFF
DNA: TGTGTCAGCAGGCCACGCGGGAGTATCACTGAAGCTTTCTTT

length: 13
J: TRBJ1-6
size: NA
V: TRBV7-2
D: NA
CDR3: CASREGQNSPLHF
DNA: TGTGCCAGCAGGGAGGGACAAAATTCACCCCTCCACTTT

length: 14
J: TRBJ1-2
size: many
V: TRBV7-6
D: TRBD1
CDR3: CASSPGTAPFGYTF
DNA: TGTGCCAGCAGCCCTGGGACAGCTCCCTTTGGCTACACCTTC

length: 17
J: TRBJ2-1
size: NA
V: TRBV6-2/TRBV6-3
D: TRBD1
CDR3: CASSSFMGQRFYNEQFF
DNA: TGTGCCAGCAGTTCCTTCATGGGACAGCGCTTTTACAATGAGCAGTTCTTC

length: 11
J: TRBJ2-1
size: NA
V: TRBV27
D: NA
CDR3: CASSLYAEQFF
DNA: TGTGCCAGCAGTTTGTATGCTGAGCAGTTCTTC

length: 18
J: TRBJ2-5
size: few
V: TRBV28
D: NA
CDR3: CASSLWGFRTPIQETQYF
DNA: TGTGCCAGCAGTTTATGGGGGTTTAGGACGCCTATCCAAGAGACCCAGTACTTC

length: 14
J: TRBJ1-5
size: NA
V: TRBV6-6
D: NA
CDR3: CASSYARGGQPQHF
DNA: TGTGCCAGCAGTTACGCACGGGGGGGACAGCCCCAGCATTTT

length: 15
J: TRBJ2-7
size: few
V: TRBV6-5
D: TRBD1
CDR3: CASSPTQGNLYEQYF
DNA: TGTGCCAGCAGCCCCACACAGGGGAACCTCTACGAGCAGTACTTC